A single sample is the source of the 24 T cell receptor beta chains below, sequenced in a study of beta chain features in type 1 diabetes. These receptors lack a known antigen. Study-wide findings and caveats: Shorter TCRB CDR3s, moderately but significantly so, were found in Type 1 diabetes patients in all four CD4+ subsets.

Reverse transcription of all isolated RNA meant that expressed TCRB transcripts were sequenced. Profiled with immunoSEQ multiplex PCR; TCRdb holds only in-frame clones, not every one. The sample holds 300,000 to 350,000 clones, around an eighth seen once. Sequenced: naive CD4+ T cells from blood. The receptors were gathered from a young woman with type 1 diabetes.

This clone showed up just a few times. The J gene is TRBJ2-1, the V gene TRBV6-6; 8 nucleotides align to TRBD2. CDR1 and CDR2 from the germline V gene are MNHNY and SVGAGI (reference sequence). V was pared by 7 bases and J by 5 bases, with 7 bases of the junction left unmatched. The length of the CDR3 is 14 residues. The DNA for the CDR3 is TGTGCCAGCAAGTGGAGCGGGAGTGACAATGAGCAGTTCTTC. Translation gives CASKWSGSDNEQFF.

This rearrangement joins TRBV12-5 to TRBJ2-3; TRBD2 agrees at 9 bases. Trimming at V came to 9 bases and at J to 2 bases, leaving 6 bases not matched to a gene. CDR1 is LGHNT, CDR2 FRNRAP, per germline. CDR3 length equals 14 residues. CDR3 DNA sequence: TGTGCTAGCATGACTAGCGGTGCCACAGATACGCAGTATTTT. Encoded protein: CASMTSGATDTQYF.

V and J are TRBV4-3 and TRBJ2-3, with 13 positions matching TRBD2. This CDR3 has 18 amino acids. CDR1 is LGHNA and CDR2 is YSLEER in the germline V gene. V gave up 4 bases and J gave up 3 bases; unmatched junction bases: 10. The CDR3 sequence: CASSLQPPGLAGTDTQYF. The CDR3 nucleotides read TGCGCCAGCAGCCTTCAACCCCCGGGACTAGCGGGGACAGATACGCAGTATTTT.

The table lists this clone with a few counts. The chain couples TRBV2 to TRBJ2-7; D possibly corresponds to TRBD1 (5 bases). The germline V gene encodes CDR1 SNHLY and CDR2 FYNNEI. The CDR3 is made up of 12 amino acids. Trimming stripped 7 bases from V and 3 bases from J, with 10 bases between. This CDR3 reads CASKTQDYEQYV. The CDR3 DNA sequence: TGTGCCAGCAAGACACAGGACTACGAGCAGTACGTC.

This clone has just a few counts. The chain couples TRBV15 to TRBJ2-5, with 9 bases matching TRBD2. This CDR3 is 14 amino acids long. The V and J ends lost 9 bases and 5 bases, in that order; junction bases with no gene match: 10. Germline values: CDR1 LNHNV, CDR2 YYDKDF (reference sequence). The DNA of the CDR3 is TGTGCCACTCGTCCGGCGGGAGGGGTGGAGACCCAGTACTTC. Translation gives CATRPAGGVETQYF.

The V call is TRBV18, the J call TRBJ2-7; D possibly corresponds to TRBD1 (6 bases). CDR1 and CDR2 from the germline V gene are KGHSH and LQKENI. This CDR3 has 14 amino acids. Trimming pared 8 bases from V and 3 bases from J, leaving 17 bases between. CDR3 residues: CASTDKTGLYEQYF. CDR3 nucleotide sequence: TGTGCCAGCACAGATAAGACAGGACTCTACGAGCAGTACTTC.

This clone was counted a few times. The J gene is TRBJ2-5, the V gene TRBV5-4; no reliable D call. With the DNA end fitting TRBJ2-7 better, the J assignment may be wrong. This CDR3 comprises 12 residues. CDR1 is SGHNT, CDR2 YYREEE, per germline (reference sequence). CDR3 DNA: TGTGCCAGCAGCTTTCGAACCTACGAGCAGTACTTC. This encodes CASSFRTYEQYF.

The chain uses TRBV7-9 and TRBJ2-1; a possible D gene is TRBD2 (6 bases). V was clipped by 9 bases and J by 5 bases, with 14 bases between them. The V gene's germline CDR1 is SEHNR and CDR2 FQNEAQ (reference sequence). This CDR3 region has 13 residues. CDR3 sequence (DNA): TGTGCCAGTCGGATCCCTAGCGACAATGAGCAGTTCTTC. Protein product: CASRIPSDNEQFF.

The rearrangement joins TRBV7-2 to TRBJ2-2, with a tentative D call TRBD1 (5 bases). From germline, CDR1 is SGHTA and CDR2 FQGNSA. This CDR3 region has 17 residues. Trimming took off 1 base at V and 4 bases at J, with 16 bases between the two ends. In DNA, the CDR3 is TGTGCCAGCAGCTTAGGCCTCAGGGTGGCGGCCACCGGGGAGCTGTTTTTT. It encodes CASSLGLRVAATGELFF. Combining the CDR3 with reference TRBV7-2 and TRBJ2-2 gives the whole variable domain GAGVSQSPSNKVTEKGKDVELRCDPISGHTALYWYRQSLGQGLEFLIYFQGNSAPDKSGLPSDRFSAERTGGSVSTLTIQRTQQEDSAVYLCASSLGLRVAATGELFFGEGSRLTVL.

This clone was detected a few times. The chain uses TRBV10-3 and TRBJ2-3, with 11 bases matching TRBD2. CDR3 length: 14 residues. CDR1 is ENHRY, CDR2 SYGVKD, per germline. V shed 6 bases and J 3 bases; nucleotides not matched to a gene: 2. CDR3 loop: CAIRGTSGTDTQYF. The CDR3 DNA is TGTGCCATCAGGGGGACTAGCGGAACAGATACGCAGTATTTT.

This clone has only a few counts. The CDR3 is CASSSTGVRNGELFF. CDR3 in DNA: TGTGCCAGCAGTTCGACAGGGGTGCGGAACGGGGAGCTGTTTTTT. The chain uses TRBV28 and TRBJ2-2; 8 positions match TRBD1. Germline V gene data show CDR1 as MDHEN and CDR2 as SYDVKM. The CDR3 is 15 residues long. Trimming at V came to 4 bases and at J to 7 bases, leaving 8 bases not matched to a gene.

This clone was picked up a small number of times. V usage is TRBV18 and J usage is TRBJ2-7; 15 bases fit TRBD2. V gave up 5 bases and J gave up 5 bases; unmatched junction bases: 10. This CDR3 has 17 residues. Germline assignment: CDR1 KGHSH and CDR2 LQKENI. CDR3 sequence: CASSGSGTSGRNHEQYF. The CDR3 nucleotides are TGTGCCAGCTCAGGATCCGGGACTAGCGGGAGGAACCACGAGCAGTACTTC.

The chain employs TRBV19 and TRBJ2-2; 7 bases are shared with TRBD1. The length of the CDR3 is 15 residues. V was pared by 5 bases and J by 1 base, with 4 bases of the junction left unmatched. Looked up from germline, CDR1 is LNHDA and CDR2 is SQIVND (reference sequence). The CDR3 loop reads CASSPRTGNTGELFF. As DNA, the CDR3 is TGTGCCAGTAGTCCACGGACAGGGAACACCGGGGAGCTGTTTTTT. The whole variable domain, remainder taken from reference TRBV19 and TRBJ2-2, is DGGITQSPKYLFRKEGQNVTLSCEQNLNHDAMYWYRQDPGQGLRLIYYSQIVNDFQKGDIAEGYSVSREKKESFPLTVTSAQKNPTAFYLCASSPRTGNTGELFFGEGSRLTVL.

This clone was seen only a few times. The chain combines TRBV7-9 with TRBJ1-2; 9 bases map to TRBD1. V lost 0 bases and J lost 4; bases outside the gene matches: 3. In germline, CDR1 is SEHNR, CDR2 FQNEAQ (reference sequence). This CDR3 is 15 amino acids long. In DNA form, the CDR3 reads TGTGCCAGCAGCTTAGCCGGACAGGGGATCTATGGCTACACCTTC. Translated, it gives CASSLAGQGIYGYTF.

V usage is TRBV4-1 and J usage is TRBJ2-7; TRBD1 agrees at 7 bases. Germline V lookup: CDR1 MGHRA, CDR2 YSYEKL. V lost 3 bases and J lost 4; bases outside the gene matches: 6. This CDR3 comprises 14 residues. Written as DNA, the CDR3 is TGCGCCAGCAGCCATCCCGGGACAGCTTACGAGCAGTACTTC. This translates into CASSHPGTAYEQYF.

V is TRBV7-6 and J is TRBJ2-7; D is perhaps TRBD2 (6 bases). The V end lost 1 base, the J end lost 1 base, and 11 bases lay between the germline ends. The CDR3 loop spans 15 amino acids. The germline V gene has CDR1 SGHVS and CDR2 FNYEAQ. Here the CDR3 DNA reads TGTGCCAGCAGCTTAGGACTAGGTCGATCCTACGAGCAGTACTTC. It is translated as CASSLGLGRSYEQYF.

V is TRBV4-2 and J is TRBJ2-7; 8 nucleotides agree with TRBD2. This CDR3 spans 16 amino acids. V lost 3 bases to trimming and J lost 3 bases; unmatched junction nucleotides: 10. The germline gives CDR1 LGHNA, CDR2 YNFKEQ. The CDR3 region has the DNA TGTGCCAGCAGCCAGGGAGTTTCGGGAGGGGTCTACGAGCAGTACTTC. Its protein is CASSQGVSGGVYEQYF.

This rearrangement joins TRBV7-8 to TRBJ2-7, with 9 bases that match TRBD1. This CDR3 has 15 residues. CDR1 is SGHVS and CDR2 is FQNEAQ in the germline V gene. The junction had 13 bases not matched to a gene; V was cut back by 8 bases and J by 5 bases. The CDR3 DNA reads as TGTGCCAGCGGAGTTCGTGCGGGACAGGGAAACGAGCAGTACTTC. The encoded protein is CASGVRAGQGNEQYF.

A few counts support this clone. Other DNA sequences in this sample translate to the same CDR3. The chain links TRBV5-1 to TRBJ1-5, with D unclear. V lost 0 bases and J lost 1, with 8 bases in between. The germline V gene has CDR1 SGHRS and CDR2 YFSETQ. The CDR3 is 15 amino acids. The CDR3 nucleotides are TGCGCCAGCAGCTTGGCCCCCGAGAGCAATCAGCCCCAGCATTTT. Translation gives CASSLAPESNQPQHF.

This clone was picked up a small number of times. This chain links TRBV5-1 with TRBJ2-1; a possible D gene is TRBD1 (5 bases). In germline, CDR1 is SGHRS, CDR2 YFSETQ. The V end lost 5 bases, the J end lost 8 bases, and 11 bases lay between the germline ends. This CDR3 spans 12 amino acids. DNA of the CDR3: TGCGCCAGCAGAGGGGTTACCGATGAGCAGTTCTTC. Amino acids: CASRGVTDEQFF.

This clone was observed a few times. The gene calls are TRBV5-1 and TRBJ2-1, with TRBD2 identical over 7 bases. Trimming cost V 3 bases and J 6 bases; bases outside gene matches: 9. Germline V gene data show CDR1 as SGHRS and CDR2 as YFSETQ. The CDR3 runs 15 residues. The CDR3 DNA reads as TGCGCCAGCAGCTCTGCTAGCGGATCTATCAATGAGCAGTTCTTC. It is translated as CASSSASGSINEQFF.

The chain has TRBV4-1 and TRBJ2-1; 12 bases are shared with TRBD2. With 1 base clipped from V and 4 bases from J, the junction kept 5 bases outside the gene matches. The germline V gene encodes CDR1 MGHRA and CDR2 YSYEKL. This CDR3 has 17 amino acids. The CDR3 loop is CASSQGLAGVWYNEQFF. The DNA of the CDR3 is TGCGCCAGCAGCCAAGGACTAGCGGGAGTTTGGTACAATGAGCAGTTCTTC.

The table lists this clone with a few counts. The chain is built from TRBV5-1 and TRBJ2-1, with 7 bases matching TRBD2. CDR1 and CDR2 (germline): SGHRS, YFSETQ. The CDR3 has 15 residues. J was trimmed by 6 bases and V by 2 bases; bases with no gene match: 8. The CDR3 region is CASSFGLTGGNEQFF. The DNA for the CDR3 is TGCGCCAGCAGCTTCGGACTGACGGGGGGCAATGAGCAGTTCTTC.

The chain joins TRBV10-3 to TRBJ2-3, with 14 bases fitting TRBD2. Germline lookup yields CDR1 ENHRY and CDR2 SYGVKD. CDR3 length equals 15 residues. J lost 4 bases, V lost 10 bases, and 7 bases had no gene match. The CDR3 spells CATAGTSGSADTQYF. The CDR3 coding sequence is TGTGCCACCGCCGGGACTAGCGGGAGTGCAGATACGCAGTATTTT.